This TCR beta chain stems from a study of shared clonotypes between healthy human individuals. As originally analysed: With immunoSEQ giving junction-only sequences and no quality scores, filtering differed. Repertoires were generated with immunoSEQ multiplex PCR, while TCRdb's copy carries only in-frame clones and drops some. Clonal size and the V and J genes are those of that table, whereas D and trimming came from the DNA. The sample holds over 400,000 clones, about 84% seen once. General study results and limits: Collection of samples was limited to blood; tissue repertoires likely differ. Sequencing depth was predicted to influence how clonotypes are shared among donors.

On this clone: Its specificity is not known. This likely traces to a read error, being one base from a far larger clone.

The sequence was obtained from a woman in her thirties or forties in good health. Some clones in this sample may be carry-over from other donors' samples. The sequenced material came from PBMCs.

CDR3: CAISGGQRIGYGYTF. DNA of the CDR3: TGTGCCATCAGTGGCGGACAGAGGATTGGCTATGGCTACACCTTC. This chain uses TRBV10-3 with TRBJ1-2; D perhaps matches TRBD1 (6 bases). The germline gives CDR1 ENHRY, CDR2 SYGVKD. There are 15 residues in the CDR3. V dropped 4 bases and J dropped 4 bases, with 16 bases sitting between them.